This TCR beta chain was observed in a study of blood T cell repertoires in COVID-19. This clone appeared once. The V and J ends lost 1 base and 0 bases respectively, with 12 bases between them. Germline V gene data show CDR1 as LGHNA and CDR2 as YNFKEQ. The CDR3 is 17 amino acids. How the authors handled the data: Researchers report that nucleated cell counts were estimated from reference gene primer amplification. Data came from immunoSEQ multiplex PCR; TCRdb stores just in-frame clones and leaves some out. The V and J calls and clone size were taken over from that table, and D and trimming were inferred from the DNA. The sample includes 200,000 to 250,000 clones, around 82% seen only once; the top ten take 2% to 2.5%.

Sequences were obtained from peripheral blood. The genes are TRBV4-2 and TRBJ2-2, with D maybe TRBD2 (6 bases). The receptor was derived from a woman aged 60 to 75 with acute or convalescent COVID-19. Written as DNA, the CDR3 is TGTGCCAGCAGCCAAGTAACGGGAGTACCGAACACCGGGGAGCTGTTTTTT. Translation: CASSQVTGVPNTGELFF.